This TCR beta chain was documented in a study of cytomegalovirus exposure and HLA in healthy donors (dated by TCRdb to the late 2010s). Describing the broader study: An earlier analysis of around 600 of the donors reported 250 to 350 Gb of sequence data and some 120 million unique TCR beta sequences from around 200 million T cells. An early release that covered about 600 HLA-typed donors contained approximately 290 gigabases of sequencing data and tens of millions of unique TCR sequences. Of the 300 to 450 genotyped donors, over 80% were placed in the genetic ancestry cluster associated with self-reported Caucasian donors. The study aimed to test whether signatures of past pathogen exposure could be identified by cataloging public T cell receptors. The T cell repertoires of under 700 subjects were profiled by immunosequencing and related to cytomegalovirus serostatus. Besides the first cohort of hundreds of subjects, a separate validation cohort made up of 90 to 150 different subjects was used. To predict cytomegalovirus infection status, the study brought together high-throughput TCR immunosequencing, statistical association of individual TCRs with disease status, and machine learning. A later analysis re-analyzed previously published TCR beta repertoires from roughly 600 donors and added high-resolution HLA genotyping to study TCR occurrence patterns. Rather than drawing on any new phenotypic data, the later analysis identified candidate immune exposures from TCR beta sequences and the way those sequences occurred across donors. An earlier analysis of around 580 of the donors used high-throughput TCR beta sequencing to judge whether each TCR beta V gene segment behaved as functional or pseudogenic. Donor age, sex, ethnicity and CMV serostatus were compiled alongside the repertoire data. In a later genetic analysis, genome-wide SNP genotypes for about 60% of the 666 donors were used, and that subset was treated as a discovery cohort. All discovery cohort repertoires had been generated using a single sequencing platform. Class I and class II HLA loci were covered by the typing at four-digit resolution. The number of typed donors differed by locus: 629-630 for A, B, C, DRB1 and DQB1; approximately 520 for DQA1; approximately 600 for DPA1; and roughly 490 for DPB1. Roughly 5 DR-DQ haplotypes were treated as single units for association and clustering because of strong linkage in the cohort. On average, over 200,000 unique TCR beta nucleotide sequences were sequenced per donor among a few hundred genotyped donors of the cohort, with 15% to 20% of those sequences being non-productive. The full study reports these points: CMV serostatus was the only immune exposure information available for the cohort. In a later analysis, the rate of TCR association differed among HLA loci, with DRB1 alleles having the most associated TCRs and HLA-C alleles having the fewest. A later analysis reported that several top co-occurrence clusters appeared linked to parvovirus B19, influenza, CMV and Epstein-Barr virus. Sequencing depth was assumed to be roughly uniform across donors in the presence/absence analyses, though that assumption may not hold. When HLA alleles, especially DR and DQ, strongly co-occurred, TCR associations were difficult to assign to individual alleles. An earlier analysis of 587 of the donors showed that most TCR beta V segments appeared in productive rearrangements either about 87% or about 30% of the time, which broadly matched IMGT annotations. Cytomegalovirus status was reported to be diagnosed by the classifier with high specificity and sensitivity in both the original and validation cohorts. A later genetic analysis associated a missense DCLRE1C variant with V-gene and J-gene trimming of TCR beta chains, and an independent cohort replicated the association. According to a later genetic analysis, donors in an Asian-associated ancestry cluster had fewer N-insertions in productive TCRs than the approximately 690-donor mean. The authors suggested that the approach could potentially be generalized to other disease states and immunological phenotypes. Three of the identified cytomegalovirus-associated TCR beta chains were confirmed in vitro to be specific for cytomegalovirus antigens. The study listed 150 to 200 TCR beta chains as associated with cytomegalovirus. Only TCR beta chains were sequenced in this cohort, and the absence of alpha or paired-chain data limited detectable features. Because some donors lacked HLA typing at each locus, the association tests relied only on the typed subset. Because counts were too low, about 15 rarely observed V segments, including chromosome 9 orphons, were left out of the earlier analysis of about 500 of the donors. A further reported finding was that TCR beta sequences accurately predicted the HLA-A and HLA-B alleles for most subjects in the first cohort. In a later analysis, more than 15,000 TCR beta sequences were associated with specific HLA alleles at a false discovery rate of 0.05. Correlated functional status among segregating V segments might reflect linkage disequilibrium, but an unknown experimental factor could not be ruled out. In a later analysis, most CMV-associated TCR beta chains were found to appear HLA-restricted, with HLA associations seemingly driven largely by CMV exposure. The sequencing pipeline was judged likely to have produced a cluster of highly shared sequence variants as a technical artifact. A later analysis found that HLA-associated TCR beta chains were more clonally expanded and had lower generation probabilities than equally common non-associated chains. Some IMGT-functional V segments, including TRBV6-2 and TRBV6-3, could not be distinguished by the 87-base-pair reads and were therefore excluded. Most TCR sequences were observed very rarely across donors, whereas some public TCRs were present in many individuals.

Notes on this clone: Its antigen has not been determined. The sample holds no much larger clone one base away, and base qualities are not on file.

The cohort consisted of approximately 670 healthy bone marrow donors. Cohort members were all nominally healthy when sampled, although unrecorded immune exposures were likely present. The donor was CMV seropositive and was included in the group of some 290 seropositive cohort members. Every donor gave a peripheral blood sample, and the peripheral blood mononuclear cells from that sample were used for TCR beta sequencing. The Qiagen DNeasy Blood Extraction Kit was used to extract genomic DNA from the blood cell samples. Receptors were amplified or captured by the immunoSEQ multiplex PCR assay. The multiplex PCR relied on a mix of 60 forward primers for TCR Vbeta segments and 13 reverse primers for TCR Jbeta segments. Amplification of the CDR3 region of rearranged TCR beta genes was performed with a multiplex PCR assay on genomic DNA. The Illumina HiSeq System was used to sequence the amplified TCR beta libraries as 87-base-pair reads. The authors' pipeline ran thus. A later analysis tallied tens of millions of unique TCR beta chains across the 660 or so repertoires, and some 10 million of those chains were shared by two or more donors. A nearest-neighbor algorithm error-corrected the raw reads and collapsed the reads into unique sequences, merging closely related sequences to remove PCR and sequencing errors. Alignment of CDR3 sequences to IMGT reference sequences was used to assign V, D and J gene segments. Each retained sequence needed at least a six-nucleotide match to both a V gene segment and a J gene segment. Rearrangements were classified as productive when the CDR3 lacked stop codons and remained in frame with V and J, and all other rearrangements were classified as non-productive. CDR3 was defined by IMGT convention, running from the second conserved V-encoded cysteine to the conserved J-encoded phenylalanine. In an earlier analysis of around 570 of the donors, sequences lacking an unambiguous match to a single V gene segment were excluded. An earlier analysis of 500 to 600 of the donors classified V segments as functional when productive rearrangements were above 56.7% and as segregating when the standard deviation between donors was above 5%. To diagnose cytomegalovirus status from the catalog of TCR beta chain sequences, a statistical classification framework was built. A later analysis assigned V and J genes by comparing TCR nucleotide sequences with IMGT/GENE-DB human TR gene sequences. A later analysis assigned CDR3 sequences and most-parsimonious VDJ recombination scenarios with the TCRdist pipeline. In a later analysis, every TCR beta chain was defined by the combination of its CDR3 amino acid sequence and its V-gene family, and reads without a unique V-gene family were dropped. A later analysis removed 592 highly shared, low-generation-probability nucleotide sequences to deal with suspected cross-contamination and a sequencing artifact. For each public chain, a later analysis derived a clonal expansion index from normalized ranks of inferred template counts within each repertoire. In a later analysis, generation probabilities were computed with a VDJ recombination model fitted to out-of-frame rearrangements, and the resulting probabilities were checked against IGoR. In a later analysis, hypergeometric tests were used to score TCR-TCR, TCR-HLA and TCR-CMV co-occurrence, with a repertoire-size bias correction applied to TCR pairs. A later analysis estimated false discovery rates by permuting HLA or CMV assignments 20 times. In a later analysis, co-occurring TCRs were grouped with DBSCAN, and TCRdist sequence similarity was added when clustering was performed within HLA-allele-positive subsets. Co-occurrence clustering excluded repertoires with fewer than 30,000 or more than 120,000 public chains, plus five with anomalous nucleotide sharing. This immuneACCESS table, as held by TCRdb, lists in-frame sequences with V and J called but not all clones. Of the missing ones, under half trace to an unresolved V gene in checked studies; the others have no known cause. That table furnishes V, J and clone size, whereas the DNA furnished D and trimming. Present in this sample are approximately 160,000 clones, about 80% of which were seen just once. 1.4% to 1.5% of the sample belongs to the ten largest clones.

Reading the germline V gene (reference sequence) gives CDR1 SGHNT and CDR2 YYREEE. The CDR3 starts with the cysteine, ends with the phenylalanine, and has 16 residues. The CDR3 DNA has 48 bases and is translated from base 1. Trimming leaves V shorter by 0 bases and J shorter by 6 bases, with the junction holding 6 bases beyond the gene matches. This sequence was found in a woman in her twenties or thirties in good health and CMV-seropositive. Sequencing input: PBMCs. The sequence links TRBV5-4 to TRBJ2-2; TRBD2 aligns with 9 central bases. The CDR3 amino acid sequence is: CASSLVAGGLPGELFF. Here is the DNA: TGTGCCAGCAGCTTGGTGGCGGGAGGGTTACCCGGGGAGCTGTTTTTT.